This TCR beta chain comes out of a study of blood T cell repertoires in COVID-19. Study background: Both acute and convalescent COVID-19 samples were obtained from the United States, Italy and Spain.

V shed 1 base, J shed 9 bases, and the junction held 7 bases outside the gene matches. This CDR3 has 15 amino acids. Per germline, CDR1 MNHEY and CDR2 SMNVEV (reference sequence). Clones were read by immunoSEQ multiplex PCR, and TCRdb kept only the in-frame ones, dropping some. Found here are 50,000 to 60,000 clones, roughly 90% of them singletons; the top ten hold about 8.5%. The sample taken for sequencing was peripheral blood. This chain connects TRBV27 to TRBJ2-4; 9 positions agree with TRBD1. This sequence was found in a man aged 60-69 years with active COVID-19. The CDR3 sequence: CASSLWDREGAIQYF. The CDR3 DNA follows: TGTGCCAGCAGTTTATGGGACAGGGAAGGGGCCATTCAGTACTTC.